Given below is one T cell receptor beta chain in context. CDR1 is SGHNT and CDR2 is YENEEA in the germline V gene. The CDR3 consists of 13 residues. With 5 bases clipped from V and 4 bases from J, the junction kept 4 bases outside the gene matches. Some clones are missing from TCRdb's copy, which holds only in-frame ones; the method was immunoSEQ multiplex PCR. This table holds around 140,000 clones, about nine tenths found once. The data are from a study of OX40 agonist ivuxolimab in advanced cancers. The chain couples TRBV11-3 to TRBJ1-2, with 7 bases that match TRBD1. This receptor was taken from an adult with an advanced solid tumor such as melanoma, head and neck, liver or kidney cancer. The sample in question was CD4+ or CD8+ T cells sorted from blood, obtained in a trial of the OX40 agonist ivuxolimab. This CDR3 reads CASSPRGAYGYTF. In DNA, the CDR3 is TGTGCCAGCAGCCCCAGGGGGGCCTATGGCTACACCTTC.